This passage covers 11 T cell receptor beta chains from one sample sequenced in a study of T cells in Graves' hyperthyroidism and ophthalmopathy. TCR beta CDR3 regions were amplified from RNA. HTBI primers drove first-round RT-PCR of the TCR CDR3. TCRdb re-called the multiplex PCR reads with MiXCR, one entry per CDR3 protein. The sample records 500,000 to 600,000 distinct CDR3 sequences, over 35% being singletons. Sequenced input: peripheral blood or thyroid tissue (not recorded which). The receptors were gathered from an adult woman with Graves' disease, either hyperthyroidism or ophthalmopathy (not recorded which).

V is TRBV7-2 and J is TRBJ2-7; D may be TRBD2 (5 bases). V lost 6 bases and J 2 bases, leaving 11 bases between the germline ends. In germline, CDR1 is SGHTA, CDR2 FQGNSA. This CDR3 has 13 residues. CDR3 amino acids: CASRYLGTYEQYF. For the CDR3, the DNA is TGTGCCAGCAGATACCTCGGGACCTACGAGCAGTACTTC. Full variable domain (missing parts from reference TRBV7-2 and TRBJ2-7): GAGVSQSPSNKVTEKGKDVELRCDPISGHTALYWYRQSLGQGLEFLIYFQGNSAPDKSGLPSDRFSAERTGGSVSTLTIQRTQQEDSAVYLCASRYLGTYEQYFGPGTRLTVT.

This sequence joins TRBV11-2 and TRBJ2-7; 7 positions agree with TRBD1. V lost 7 bases and J lost 6; bases outside the gene matches: 12. The length of the CDR3 is 14 residues. The germline V gene has CDR1 SGHAT and CDR2 FQNNGV. The chain's CDR3 is CASMQQGSPSEQYF. The CDR3 DNA sequence: TGTGCCAGCATGCAACAGGGGAGTCCCTCCGAGCAGTACTTC. The whole variable domain, filled in from reference TRBV11-2 and TRBJ2-7, reads EAGVAQSPRYKIIEKRQSVAFWCNPISGHATLYWYQQILGQGPKLLIQFQNNGVVDDSQLPKDRFSAERLKGVDSTLKIQPAKLEDSAVYLCASMQQGSPSEQYFGPGTRLTVT.

The CDR3 protein is CASSHLTGSQDGYTF. As DNA, the CDR3 is TGTGCCAGCAGCCACCTGACAGGGTCTCAAGATGGCTACACCTTC. The chain carries TRBV7-2 and TRBJ1-2; 7 nucleotides align to TRBD1. Germline lookup yields CDR1 SGHTA and CDR2 FQGNSA. The CDR3 is 15 amino acids. The trim removed 5 bases at V and 6 bases at J, leaving 12 bases unmatched.

This clonotype has only a few counts. The chain has TRBV5-1 and TRBJ2-2; 8 bases are shared with TRBD1. The germline V gene encodes CDR1 SGHRS and CDR2 YFSETQ. V lost 2 bases and J lost 0; bases outside the gene matches: 0. The CDR3 is 15 amino acids. CDR3 in DNA: TGCGCCAGCAGCTTACAGGGGGCGAACACCGGGGAGCTGTTTTTT. Its protein is CASSLQGANTGELFF.

This clonotype was found many times. This sequence joins TRBV10-2 and TRBJ1-2; 8 nucleotides align to TRBD1. The V gene end was trimmed by 4 bases and the J gene end by 4 bases; junction bases not matched to a gene: 2. The CDR3 totals 13 residues. In germline, CDR1 is WSHSY, CDR2 SAAADI. CDR3 sequence: CASSGTGPYGYTF. The CDR3 nucleotides are TGCGCCAGCAGTGGGACAGGGCCCTATGGCTACACCTTC.

This sequence joins TRBV15 and TRBJ1-1, with D hard to call. CDR1 and CDR2 from the germline V gene are LNHNV and YYDKDF (reference sequence). The CDR3 has 9 residues. CDR3 protein: CATINEAFF. CDR3 nucleotide sequence: TGTGCTACAATTAATGAAGCTTTCTTT.

Of note for this clonotype: The germline gene is not matched at one end of the junction; a read error may be the cause. The CDR3 reads CASSLARTDTEAFF. The CDR3 coding sequence is TGCGCCAGCAGCTTAGCGAGGACGGACACTGAAGCTTTCTTT. The rearrangement links TRBV7-9 to TRBJ1-1, with unresolved D. Germline CDR1 SEHNR, CDR2 FQNEAQ (reference sequence). The CDR3 runs to 14 residues.

This clonotype turned up a few times. The CDR3 bases are TGTGCCTGGAGTATATCAGGGGATGGGACCCAGTACTTC. It encodes CAWSISGDGTQYF. The rearrangement joins TRBV30 to TRBJ2-5, with a possible D match to TRBD1 (6 bases). This CDR3 comprises 13 residues. The V gene lost 2 bases and the J gene lost 7 bases, with 14 bases spanning the gap. Germline lookup yields CDR1 GTSNPN and CDR2 SVGIG (reference sequence).

In this sample, this clonotype turned up many times. V and J are TRBV7-2 and TRBJ2-7; TRBD2 matches 12 bases. Germline V gene lookup returns CDR1 SGHTA and CDR2 FQGNSA. V was clipped by 5 bases and J by 5 bases; unmatched bases: 1. The CDR3 loop spans 13 amino acids. The CDR3 reads CASSRLAGDEQYF. For the CDR3, the DNA is TGTGCCAGCAGCCGACTAGCGGGAGACGAGCAGTACTTC.

This clonotype has a handful of counts. The V gene is TRBV7-9, the J gene TRBJ2-5; TRBD2 aligns across 13 bases. There are 17 residues in the CDR3. Germline V lookup: CDR1 SEHNR, CDR2 FQNEAQ (reference sequence). V trimming: 0 bases; J trimming: 0 bases; junction bases outside the gene matches: 1. The CDR3, as DNA: TGTGCCAGCAGCTTAGCGGGGACTAGCGGGAACCAAGAGACCCAGTACTTC. Its protein is CASSLAGTSGNQETQYF.

This clonotype was seen only a few times. The rearrangement links TRBV6-5 to TRBJ1-2; perhaps TRBD1 as D (5 bases). The germline CDR1 and CDR2 sequences are MNHEY and SVGAGI. Trimming removed 6 bases at V and 5 bases at J, with 19 bases between. The length of the CDR3 is 15 residues. Here the CDR3 reads CASRRLGAGLYGYTF. CDR3 DNA: TGTGCCAGCAGACGCCTCGGGGCAGGGCTATATGGCTACACCTTC.